The sequence of this T cell receptor beta chain was determined in a study of T cell responses to AZD1222 COVID-19 vaccine. General study results and limits: Spike-spanning, vaccine-associated CD4 TCRs were dominant at 160-218 and 743-854.

This CDR3 has 15 amino acids. Germline V gives CDR1 SGHVS, CDR2 FQNEAQ. Trimming cost V 5 bases and J 7 bases, with 17 bases left between them. Libraries were prepared by immunoSEQ multiplex PCR; TCRdb keeps only in-frame clonotypes and omits some of them. The table includes approximately 120,000 clones, approximately 89% detected once. Points on this clone: Antigen unknown.

This receptor was obtained from an adult in good health. The chain combines TRBV7-8 with TRBJ1-4; D unresolved. The material was peripheral blood, obtained on day 0 of AZD1222 vaccination. This CDR3 is CASSLDRAWSEKLFF. DNA of the CDR3: TGTGCCAGCAGCCTCGATAGGGCTTGGAGTGAAAAACTGTTTTTT.